This T cell receptor (beta chain) was documented in a study of blood T cells in healthy people across ages. Germline CDR1 DFQATT, CDR2 SNEGSKA (reference sequence). The CDR3 length is 16 residues. The second PCR ran about 6 to 12 cycles with a sample-barcoded 5' primer and J-beta primers. TCRdb recomputed calls from the 5' RACE reads with MiXCR, one row per CDR3 protein. The data show some 710,000 distinct CDR3 sequences, 22% seen once. The receptor's source is a man between 70 and 80 years old in good health. The chain uses TRBV20-1 and TRBJ2-7, with 14 bases matching TRBD2. The better agreement between TRBJ2-1 and the DNA end casts doubt on the J call. Sequencing was performed on blood. For the CDR3, the DNA is TGCAGTGCTAGAGATCCGACTAGCGGGGGGGCTCGCGAGCAGTTCTTC. Its protein is CSARDPTSGGAREQFF.